The 26 T cell receptor beta chains below come from one sample, sequenced in a study of regulatory T cells in long-lasting Graves disease. Stated time point: persistent/refractory GD, antithyroid drugs over 5 years with positive TRAb. PBMC RNA served as the TCR library source. Construction of TCR beta libraries relied on iRepertoire HTBI primers and on Arm-PCR targeting CDR3 regions. TCRdb ran MiXCR on the multiplex PCR reads and lists one entry per CDR3 protein. The repertoire holds 300,000 to 350,000 distinct CDR3 sequences, with around a fifth as singletons. This specimen was peripheral blood mononuclear cells (PBMCs), taken when the disease was refractory, from a patient treated with antithyroid drugs. The receptors come from a female donor with Graves disease.

This chain joins TRBV6-1 and TRBJ2-5; D tentatively fits TRBD1 or TRBD2 (7 bases each). The CDR3 runs 16 residues. The germline CDR1 and CDR2 sequences are MNHNS and SASEGT. With 2 bases removed from V and 0 bases from J, the gap between germline ends came to 13 bases. The CDR3 nucleotides read TGTGCCAGCAGTGAAAGGCAGGGGGGGTACCAAGAGACCCAGTACTTC. Its translation is CASSERQGGYQETQYF.

This clonotype was seen a few times. The V gene is TRBV24-1, the J gene TRBJ2-7; D possibly corresponds to TRBD1 (6 bases). Germline V lookup: CDR1 KGHDR, CDR2 SFDVKD. The CDR3 is made up of 17 amino acids. The V end was cut by 5 bases, the J end by 3 bases, with 22 bases between. CDR3 protein: CATSAPTGPYPGYEQYF. The DNA for the CDR3 is TGTGCCACCAGTGCCCCGACAGGCCCCTACCCCGGCTACGAGCAGTACTTC.

Ten or more counts support this clonotype. The CDR3 sequence: CASSGGTGGYEQYF. Written as DNA, the CDR3 is TGTGCCAGCAGCGGGGGGACAGGGGGCTACGAGCAGTACTTC. The chain carries TRBV12-3 or TRBV12-4 and TRBJ2-7, with 11 bases that match TRBD1. Losses at the gene ends were 6 bases for V and 3 bases for J; bases not matched to a gene: 4. The CDR3 is made up of 14 amino acids.

On this clonotype itself: This clone may be a read error of a much larger clone one base away. The chain recombines TRBV3-1 with TRBJ1-1; maybe TRBD1 (5 bases). Trimming stripped 4 bases from V and 4 bases from J, with 22 bases between. The length of the CDR3 is 17 residues. Germline V gene sequence: CDR1 LGHDT, CDR2 YNNKEL (reference sequence). CDR3 DNA: TGTGCCAGCAGCCCAGAACCAAGACGGGGGTGGATCACTGAAGCTTTCTTT. The encoded protein is CASSPEPRRGWITEAFF.

This clonotype was detected ten times or more. CDR3 nucleotides: TGTGCCAGCACCAGACGACAGGGCTCTGGAAACACCATATATTTT. Translated: CASTRRQGSGNTIYF. The chain employs TRBV6-1 and TRBJ1-3; TRBD1 aligns across 7 bases. The CDR3 runs to 15 residues. After removal of 7 bases from V and 0 bases from J, the junction contained 6 bases not matched to a gene. Per germline, CDR1 MNHNS and CDR2 SASEGT.

Remarks on this clonotype: An end of the junction does not agree with germline; a read error may underlie this. The J gene is TRBJ2-4, the V gene TRBV6-2 or TRBV6-3, with D possibly TRBD1 on 5 matching bases. Germline CDR1 reads MNHEY; CDR2 reads SVGEGT. The CDR3 covers 13 residues. Here the CDR3 reads CATKTEAKNTQYF. CDR3 nucleotide sequence: TGTGCCACCAAGACAGAAGCCAAAAACACTCAGTACTTC.

This clonotype was seen many times. The chain uses TRBV12-3 or TRBV12-4 and TRBJ1-4; D gene uncertain. Trimming took 5 bases from V and 5 from J, leaving 6 bases between them. CDR3 size: 12 residues. CDR3 DNA sequence: TGTGCCAGCAGTAGAGGGAATGAAAAACTGTTTTTT. Translated, it gives CASSRGNEKLFF.

This clonotype was seen only a few times. The chain recombines TRBV6-2 or TRBV6-3 with TRBJ1-1; 8 bases are a match to TRBD1. The CDR3 loop spans 13 amino acids. In germline, CDR1 is MNHEY, CDR2 SVGEGT. V was clipped by 2 bases and J by 7 bases; unmatched bases: 3. For the CDR3, the DNA is TGTGCCAGCAGTTACCCAGACAGGGGTGAAGCTTTCTTT. Translating it yields CASSYPDRGEAFF.

This clonotype was recorded a few times. The CDR3 bases are TGCGCCAGCAGCTTACGCAGGGTGGAGGTTGAAGCTTTCTTT. As protein: CASSLRRVEVEAFF. V gene TRBV5-1 combines with J gene TRBJ1-1; D perhaps matches TRBD1 (5 bases). The CDR3 is 14 amino acids. The germline gives CDR1 SGHRS, CDR2 YFSETQ. The ends were cut back, 2 bases at V and 7 bases at J, with 15 bases in the middle.

The V and J genes are TRBV5-1 and TRBJ2-7, with D possibly called TRBD1 or TRBD2 (5 bases each). The CDR3 runs to 14 residues. Per germline, CDR1 SGHRS and CDR2 YFSETQ. The germline V and J ends were trimmed by 3 bases and 3 bases, with 13 bases remaining between them. CDR3 region: CASSSDGADYEQYF. The CDR3 coding sequence is TGCGCCAGCAGCTCGGACGGGGCAGACTACGAGCAGTACTTC.

The CDR3 loop is CSAPWQNYGYTF. CDR3 nucleotide sequence: TGCAGTGCGCCCTGGCAGAACTATGGCTACACCTTC. V gene TRBV20-1 combines with J gene TRBJ1-2, with unresolved D. The CDR3 totals 12 residues. Germline V gene data show CDR1 as DFQATT and CDR2 as SNEGSKA (reference sequence). V was shortened by 6 bases and J by 2 bases, with 10 bases between the two germline ends.

This clonotype has at least ten counts. This chain uses TRBV7-2 with TRBJ2-6, with D perhaps matching TRBD1 (5 bases). V was pared by 5 bases and J by 0 bases, with 8 bases between. The V gene's germline CDR1 is SGHTA and CDR2 FQGNSA. The CDR3 has 15 residues. DNA of the CDR3: TGTGCCAGCAGCCCGGACACCTCTGGGGCCAACGTCCTGACTTTC. Amino acid sequence: CASSPDTSGANVLTF.

This clonotype has a count of ten or more. This chain connects TRBV11-2 to TRBJ1-1, with no clear D. The V and J ends lost 0 bases and 4 bases respectively, with 9 bases between them. The CDR3 is 14 residues long. Germline lookup yields CDR1 SGHAT and CDR2 FQNNGV. The chain's CDR3 is CASSLDMGSTEAFF. CDR3 DNA: TGTGCCAGCAGCTTAGACATGGGGAGCACTGAAGCTTTCTTT. Complete variable domain (other parts from reference TRBV11-2 and TRBJ1-1): EAGVAQSPRYKIIEKRQSVAFWCNPISGHATLYWYQQILGQGPKLLIQFQNNGVVDDSQLPKDRFSAERLKGVDSTLKIQPAKLEDSAVYLCASSLDMGSTEAFFGQGTRLTVV.

This clonotype showed up just a few times. The chain is built from TRBV7-8 and TRBJ2-7, with TRBD1 identical over 7 bases. The CDR3 sequence is 14 residues long. Trimming at V came to 1 base and at J to 3 bases, leaving 3 bases not matched to a gene. The germline gives CDR1 SGHVS, CDR2 FQNEAQ. The CDR3 is CASSLGAGGYEQYF. Here the CDR3 DNA reads TGTGCCAGCAGCTTAGGGGCAGGGGGCTACGAGCAGTACTTC.

This clonotype was seen repeatedly, ten times or more. The chain employs TRBV28 and TRBJ2-7; 7 bases agree with TRBD1. This CDR3 is built from 16 residues. V shed 4 bases, J shed 5 bases, and the junction held 14 bases outside the gene matches. Germline CDR1 and CDR2: MDHEN and SYDVKM. CDR3 in DNA: TGTGCCAGCAGTTCCTACAGGGGTCGAATCCCCCACGAGCAGTACTTC. It yields the protein CASSSYRGRIPHEQYF.

The J gene is TRBJ2-7, the V gene TRBV6-5; perhaps TRBD1 as D (5 bases). CDR3 length equals 15 residues. Trimming pared 4 bases from V and 1 base from J, leaving 14 bases between. Germline CDR1 and CDR2: MNHEY and SVGAGI. CDR3 sequence reads: CASSFDSSSSYEQYF. The CDR3 nucleotides read TGTGCCAGCAGTTTTGACAGTTCCTCATCCTACGAGCAGTACTTC.

This chain joins TRBV9 and TRBJ2-7; TRBD2 is a possible D gene (6 bases). CDR3 length equals 14 residues. Trimming left V 0 bases short and J 3 bases short, with 10 bases between. CDR1 and CDR2 from the germline V gene are SGDLS and YYNGEE. CDR3 residues: CASSVDGRYYEQYF. The CDR3 nucleotides are TGTGCCAGCAGCGTAGACGGGAGATACTACGAGCAGTACTTC.

This clonotype occurred many times. This chain links TRBV7-2 with TRBJ1-5; no firm D call. CDR3 length: 13 amino acids. Germline V gene data show CDR1 as SGHTA and CDR2 as FQGNSA. Trimming shortened V by 5 bases and J by 4 bases, and 9 bases separated the two germline ends. Here the CDR3 DNA reads TGTGCCAGCAGCACCGAACAGAATCAGCCCCAGCATTTT. Amino acid sequence: CASSTEQNQPQHF.

The V gene is TRBV3-1, the J gene TRBJ1-5; D perhaps matches TRBD1 (6 bases). There are 17 residues in the CDR3. V lost 0 bases, J lost 1 base, and 13 bases lay in between. Germline-derived CDR1 and CDR2 are LGHDT and YNNKEL (reference sequence). CDR3 DNA sequence: TGTGCCAGCAGCCAAGATTGGCAGGGGCTAAGCAATCAGCCCCAGCATTTT. Translation gives CASSQDWQGLSNQPQHF. Together with reference TRBV3-1 and TRBJ1-5, the CDR3 gives the full variable domain: DTAVSQTPKYLVTQMGNDKSIKCEQNLGHDTMYWYKQDSKKFLKIMFSYNNKELIINETVPNRFSPKSPDKAHLNLHINSLELGDSAVYFCASSQDWQGLSNQPQHFGDGTRLSIL.

The rearrangement links TRBV11-2 to TRBJ2-7; D unresolved. The germline V and J ends were trimmed by 5 bases and 0 bases, with 11 bases remaining between them. Germline assignment: CDR1 SGHAT and CDR2 FQNNGV. This CDR3 contains 14 residues. The CDR3 region has the DNA TGTGCCAGCAGCCGTACGGTCCTCTCCTACGAGCAGTACTTC. Its translation is CASSRTVLSYEQYF.

This clonotype was seen a few times. The junction shows a germline mismatch at one end, possibly a read error. This rearrangement joins TRBV11-3 to TRBJ1-1; D unclear. Germline V gives CDR1 SGHNT, CDR2 YENEEA. CDR3 size: 13 residues. The CDR3 coding sequence is TGTGCCAGCAGCCCCTACCAGAACACTGAAGCTTCCTTT. This codes for CASSPYQNTEASF.

This clonotype appeared a few times. V usage is TRBV6-5 and J usage is TRBJ1-2; possibly TRBD1 for D (6 bases). The V end was cut by 4 bases, the J end by 6 bases, with 12 bases between. The CDR3 is 13 residues long. Germline assignment: CDR1 MNHEY and CDR2 SVGAGI. Here the CDR3 reads CASSSTGLHGYTF. In nucleotides, the CDR3 is TGTGCCAGCAGTTCGACAGGTTTACATGGCTACACCTTC.

The chain has TRBV6-2 or TRBV6-3 and TRBJ2-2, with 7 bases that match TRBD2. The ends lost 4 bases at V and 7 bases at J; junction bases unmatched: 0. This CDR3 region has 12 residues. The germline V gene has CDR1 MNHEY and CDR2 SVGEGT. The CDR3 region is CASSSGGGELFF. In DNA, the CDR3 is TGTGCCAGCAGTTCGGGGGGCGGGGAGCTGTTTTTT.

The chain uses TRBV6-5 and TRBJ2-7; D is perhaps TRBD1 (6 bases). Trimming removed 2 bases from V and 6 bases from J, with 17 bases in between. Germline CDR1 and CDR2: MNHEY and SVGAGI. The CDR3 runs 15 residues. CDR3 nucleotide sequence: TGTGCCAGCAGTTACCATTCAGGGGAAGTAGGCGAGCAGTACTTC. Translation: CASSYHSGEVGEQYF.

This clonotype came up many times. The chain is built from TRBV29-1 and TRBJ2-7; the D gene could be TRBD1 or TRBD2 (6 bases each). This CDR3 spans 14 amino acids. CDR1 and CDR2 (germline): SQVTM, ANQGSEA. V was cut by 2 bases and J by 6 bases, with 17 bases left in between. CDR3 nucleotides: TGCAGCGTTGAACAGGCGCCGGGGGCCAGCGAGCAGTACTTC. Protein: CSVEQAPGASEQYF.

This clonotype was detected only a few times. The chain uses TRBV12-3 or TRBV12-4 and TRBJ1-3, with D possibly matching TRBD1 (6 bases). V was trimmed by 7 bases and J by 2 bases, leaving 15 bases between them. This CDR3 region has 15 residues. CDR3 protein: CASILGGATGNTIYF. In nucleotides, the CDR3 is TGTGCCAGCATTCTGGGGGGCGCTACTGGAAACACCATATATTTT.